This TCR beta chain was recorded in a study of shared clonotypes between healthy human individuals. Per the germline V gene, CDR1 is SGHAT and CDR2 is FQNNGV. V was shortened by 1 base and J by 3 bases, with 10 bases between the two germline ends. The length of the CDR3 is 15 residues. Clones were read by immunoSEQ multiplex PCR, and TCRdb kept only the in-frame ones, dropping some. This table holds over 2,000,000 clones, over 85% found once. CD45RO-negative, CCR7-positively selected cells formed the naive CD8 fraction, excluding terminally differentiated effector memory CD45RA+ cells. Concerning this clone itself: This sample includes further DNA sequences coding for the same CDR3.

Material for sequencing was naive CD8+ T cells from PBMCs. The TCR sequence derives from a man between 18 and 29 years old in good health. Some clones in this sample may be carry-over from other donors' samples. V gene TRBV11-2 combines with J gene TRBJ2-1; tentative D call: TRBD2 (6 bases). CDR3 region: CASSLVGGGYNEQFF. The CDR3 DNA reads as TGTGCCAGCAGCTTAGTCGGGGGAGGCTACAATGAGCAGTTCTTC.